The entry below describes one TCR beta chain. This record comes from a study of shared clonotypes between healthy human individuals. The study drew its donors from healthy HIV-negative adults without recent acute infections or vaccinations. Deep-level settings were used for running the assay. The table came from immunoSEQ multiplex PCR; TCRdb's copy has only in-frame clones and leaves some out. The sample yields about 480,000 clones, over 75% seen once. V shed 0 bases and J shed 0 bases, with 9 bases lying between them. CDR1 is SGHNT, CDR2 YYREEE, per germline (reference sequence). The CDR3 contains 15 residues.

This receptor was obtained from a woman between 40 and 55 years old in good health. Some clones in this sample may be carry-over from other donors' samples. The sequenced sample consisted of PBMCs. This chain joins TRBV5-4 and TRBJ2-5; D unresolved. CDR3 sequence reads: CASSLVAVHQETQYF. The CDR3 DNA reads as TGTGCCAGCAGCTTGGTGGCAGTCCACCAAGAGACCCAGTACTTC.